One TCR beta chain is described in this entry. What it binds is unknown. Time point defined: newly diagnosed, previously untreated cHL patient sample. From thawed PBMCs, CD4+ T cells were purified using magnetic negative selection. Comparison came from newly diagnosed, untreated classical Hodgkin lymphoma PBMCs. The protocol was immunoSEQ multiplex PCR, while the TCRdb copy is restricted to in-frame clones and leaves out a portion. Among around 26,000 clones listed, about 89% were seen once. These data come from a study of PD-1 blockade in classical Hodgkin lymphoma. General study findings and limits: Whatever underlies the repertoire differences (possibly disease activity or prior therapy) remains undefined. Diminished baseline TCR diversity has been reported in newly diagnosed patients relative to healthy donors.

The receptor was derived from a human donor with classical Hodgkin lymphoma. Specimen: CD4+ T cells from blood.

CDR3 bases: TGTGCCTGGAGTTTAGCGCTGGTCACAGATACGCAGTATTTT. Protein sequence: CAWSLALVTDTQYF. The chain links TRBV30 to TRBJ2-3; TRBD2 is a possible D gene (5 bases). In germline, CDR1 is GTSNPN, CDR2 SVGIG (reference sequence). The CDR3 is made up of 14 amino acids. V lost 2 bases and J 2 bases, leaving 11 bases between the germline ends.